Here is one T cell receptor beta chain with its context. V gave up 5 bases and J gave up 4 bases, with 11 bases separating them. The CDR3 contains 13 residues. Germline CDR1 reads SQVTM; CDR2 reads ANQGSEA. The data derive from a study of CD8+ T cells in alopecia areata. About the study: In an open-label trial, patients got 5 to 10 mg tofacitinib twice daily.

In each case, RNA was isolated and then reverse transcribed into cDNA as the sequencing template. The data were produced by immunoSEQ multiplex PCR, yet TCRdb's version contains in-frame clones alone and is incomplete. Counted here are about 200,000 clones, 45% to 75% occurring once; the ten biggest clones make up about 3.5%. The treatment was: oral pan-JAK inhibitor, 5-10 mg twice daily. Researchers gathered lesional scalp punch biopsies and peripheral blood from patients with alopecia areata. The sequence derives from a human donor with alopecia areata. The specimen comprised CD4+ T cells sorted from blood, sampled at week 4, from a patient treated with tofacitinib. The genes are TRBV29-1 and TRBJ2-2; TRBD1 might be the D (5 bases). CDR3 nucleotide sequence: TGCAGCGTTAGGGGTGTGAGCACCGGGGAGCTGTTTTTT. Amino acids: CSVRGVSTGELFF.